The source of this TCR beta chain is a study of blood T cell repertoires in COVID-19. Looking at the study overall: Samples of COVID-19 (acute and convalescent) were obtained from the United States, Italy and Spain. PBMCs, B-cell-depleted T cells, or T cells provided the cDNA or gDNA that made up the material.

As processed by the authors: Using reference gene primer amplification, nucleated cell counts were estimated. Profiling relied on immunoSEQ multiplex PCR, and the TCRdb table lists in-frame clones only, not all of them. V, J and clone size reflect that table, while D and trimming were determined from the DNA. The sample has about 70,000 clones; about nine tenths are singletons. The receptor was isolated from a man in his fifties or sixties with acute or convalescent COVID-19. What was sequenced was peripheral blood.

This CDR3 is CASSLNPGGLISYNEQFF. The CDR3 nucleotides read TGTGCCAGCAGCTTAAACCCCGGCGGATTAATCTCCTACAATGAGCAGTTCTTC. The chain carries TRBV7-3 and TRBJ2-1; no firm D call. Trimming shortened V by 1 base and J by 0 bases, and 16 bases separated the two germline ends. The V gene's germline CDR1 is SGHTA and CDR2 FQGTGA. This CDR3 contains 18 residues.